These 18 T cell receptor beta chains were sequenced from one sample in a study of cytomegalovirus exposure and HLA in healthy donors. Both 60 Vbeta primers and 13 Jbeta primers went into the PCR. Libraries were prepared by immunoSEQ multiplex PCR; TCRdb keeps only in-frame clonotypes and omits some of them. The repertoire has 75,000 to 95,000 clones, around 85% of them found once; the top ten carry about 2.1%. Sequencing used PBMCs. Source of these receptors: a man younger than 30 in good health and CMV-seronegative.

J is TRBJ2-7 and V is TRBV4-1; D might be TRBD1 (6 bases). The V end was cut by 3 bases, the J end by 3 bases, with 12 bases between. CDR3 size: 14 residues. Per the germline V gene, CDR1 is MGHRA and CDR2 is YSYEKL. CDR3 bases: TGCGCCAGCAGCCAGTTAGGACAGAGCTACGAGCAGTACTTC. It is translated as CASSQLGQSYEQYF.

The J gene is TRBJ2-7, the V gene TRBV19, with D possibly TRBD1 on 5 matching bases. V was trimmed by 7 bases and J by 2 bases, leaving 12 bases between them. Germline V gene data show CDR1 as LNHDA and CDR2 as SQIVND (reference sequence). This CDR3 contains 13 residues. The CDR3 region is CASNPGLTYEQYF. The CDR3 DNA follows: TGTGCCAGTAACCCAGGGTTGACCTACGAGCAGTACTTC.

The chain is built from TRBV4-1 and TRBJ2-7; D is perhaps TRBD2 (6 bases). Germline V gene data show CDR1 as MGHRA and CDR2 as YSYEKL. V shed 2 bases and J shed 6 bases, with 11 bases lying between them. CDR3 size: 13 residues. The CDR3 nucleotides are TGCGCCAGCAGCCAACAGGACTACCGCGAGCAGTACTTC. Encoded protein: CASSQQDYREQYF.

The rearrangement joins TRBV4-1 to TRBJ2-7; 7 bases are a match to TRBD1. The CDR3 consists of 14 residues. V shed 0 bases and J 2 bases; nucleotides not matched to a gene: 1. CDR1 MGHRA and CDR2 YSYEKL come from the germline V gene. CDR3 nucleotide sequence: TGCGCCAGCAGCCAAGAACAGGGGCCCTACGAGCAGTACTTC. Protein sequence: CASSQEQGPYEQYF.

The genes are TRBV6-5 and TRBJ2-3; 9 bases are a match to TRBD1. The V gene end was trimmed by 6 bases and the J gene end by 6 bases; junction bases not matched to a gene: 4. CDR1 is MNHEY and CDR2 is SVGAGI in the germline V gene. The CDR3 covers 13 residues. CDR3 sequence: CASRPDRGDTQYF. CDR3 DNA: TGTGCCAGCAGACCCGACAGGGGGGATACGCAGTATTTT.

This chain connects TRBV7-2 to TRBJ2-7; D uncertain. CDR1 and CDR2 from the germline V gene are SGHTA and FQGNSA. The ends were cut back, 5 bases at V and 6 bases at J, with 11 bases in the middle. This CDR3 is built from 12 residues. The CDR3 here is CASSTASVEQYF. CDR3 DNA sequence: TGTGCCAGCAGCACCGCTTCGGTCGAGCAGTACTTC. Looking up the rest from reference TRBV7-2 and TRBJ2-7 gives the full variable domain: GAGVSQSPSNKVTEKGKDVELRCDPISGHTALYWYRQSLGQGLEFLIYFQGNSAPDKSGLPSDRFSAERTGGSVSTLTIQRTQQEDSAVYLCASSTASVEQYFGPGTRLTVT.

The chain combines TRBV29-1 with TRBJ2-3; D perhaps matches TRBD2 (6 bases). The CDR3 sequence is 17 residues long. Trimming pared 3 bases from V and 4 bases from J, leaving 23 bases between. CDR1 and CDR2 from the germline V gene are SQVTM and ANQGSEA. Here the CDR3 DNA reads TGCAGCGTTGATTGGAGCGGGCGGGATGGGTATGCAGATACGCAGTATTTT. As protein: CSVDWSGRDGYADTQYF.

The chain recombines TRBV2 with TRBJ1-2, with D possibly TRBD1 on 6 matching bases. V lost 2 bases to trimming and J lost 6 bases, with 19 bases between them. The V gene's germline CDR1 is SNHLY and CDR2 FYNNEI. The CDR3 contains 16 residues. The CDR3 loop reads CASSERDDRKRDGYTF. In nucleotides, the CDR3 is TGTGCCAGCAGTGAACGCGACGACAGGAAACGTGATGGCTACACCTTC.

The V call is TRBV5-4, the J call TRBJ1-2; tentatively, D is TRBD1 (6 bases). Trimming removed 3 bases from V and 8 bases from J, with 20 bases in between. Germline V gene lookup returns CDR1 SGHNT and CDR2 YYREEE (reference sequence). The CDR3 sequence is 15 residues long. The CDR3 coding sequence is TGTGCCAGCAGCTCGCGGCCCGGGACGGGGGGCGGCTACACCTTC. Translating gives CASSSRPGTGGGYTF.

This chain connects TRBV6-6 to TRBJ1-5; D may be TRBD1 (6 bases). The CDR3 covers 15 residues. Germline V gene lookup returns CDR1 MNHNY and CDR2 SVGAGI (reference sequence). V lost 6 bases and J lost 0, with 12 bases in between. The CDR3 nucleotides read TGTGCCAGCAGGGACAGAGTCGATAGCAATCAGCCCCAGCATTTT. It specifies CASRDRVDSNQPQHF.

This chain joins TRBV11-2 and TRBJ1-1, with D possibly being TRBD1 (6 bases). This CDR3 has 14 residues. The germline CDR1 and CDR2 sequences are SGHAT and FQNNGV. V was trimmed by 5 bases and J by 8 bases, leaving 18 bases between them. As DNA, the CDR3 is TGTGCCAGCAGCACATCAAGGCAGGGGAAGGAAGCTTTCTTT. Translating gives CASSTSRQGKEAFF.

The chain recombines TRBV10-1 with TRBJ1-1, with D tentatively TRBD1 (6 bases). Germline CDR1 reads WNHNN; CDR2 reads SYGVQD (reference sequence). The CDR3 is made up of 13 amino acids. Between the trimmed V and J ends, which lost 3 bases and 5 bases, there was a span of 10 bases. The DNA of the CDR3 is TGCGCCAGCAGTGACCGGACAGCTACTGAAGCTTTCTTT. Protein: CASSDRTATEAFF.

With regard to this clone: Distinct nucleotide sequences in the sample also encode this CDR3. The rearrangement joins TRBV28 to TRBJ1-4, with D uncertain. There are 14 residues in the CDR3. From germline, CDR1 is MDHEN and CDR2 SYDVKM. Trimming took 2 bases from V and 5 from J, leaving 9 bases between them. The CDR3 coding sequence is TGTGCCAGCAGTTTAGCGGGAGCAAATGAAAAACTGTTTTTT. It specifies CASSLAGANEKLFF.

V is TRBV6-4 and J is TRBJ1-5; D is uncertain. Germline lookup yields CDR1 MRHNA and CDR2 SNTAGT. The CDR3 runs to 14 residues. The V gene lost 4 bases and the J gene lost 7 bases, with 14 bases spanning the gap. In nucleotides, the CDR3 is TGTGCCAGCAGTGCGAGGGAGGCGGGACAGCCCCAGCATTTT. Translation: CASSAREAGQPQHF.

The chain recombines TRBV5-6 with TRBJ2-7; the match to TRBD2 covers 10 bases. CDR1 is SGHDT, CDR2 YYEEEE, per germline. The CDR3 covers 14 residues. The junction had 5 bases not matched to a gene; V was cut back by 6 bases and J by 2 bases. CDR3 coding DNA: TGTGCCAGCACGCTTGGACTAGCGGCCTACGAGCAGTACTTC. Translation: CASTLGLAAYEQYF.

This chain uses TRBV6-1 with TRBJ2-7; 9 bases align to TRBD2. There are 15 residues in the CDR3. Germline CDR1 and CDR2: MNHNS and SASEGT. V dropped 1 base and J dropped 2; count of bases not matched to a gene: 3. The CDR3 nucleotides read TGTGCCAGCAGTGAAGTCCTAGCGGGAACCTACGAGCAGTACTTC. Translation: CASSEVLAGTYEQYF.

The chain carries TRBV28 and TRBJ1-5, with TRBD1 as a possible D gene (6 bases). The germline V gene has CDR1 MDHEN and CDR2 SYDVKM. The CDR3 spans 15 residues. The V gene lost 6 bases and the J gene lost 7 bases, with 19 bases spanning the gap. Written as DNA, the CDR3 is TGTGCCAGCAGCCTGGTAGGGGGGGCTCGGCAGCCCCAGCATTTT. Residues: CASSLVGGARQPQHF.

The CDR3 region is CASSPTGQAGTEAFF. In DNA, the CDR3 is TGTGCCAGCAGCCCCACTGGACAGGCGGGCACTGAAGCTTTCTTT. This chain uses TRBV7-2 with TRBJ1-1; 7 bases fit TRBD1. The junction had 10 bases not matched to a gene; V was cut back by 5 bases and J by 4 bases. The CDR3 consists of 15 residues. The germline gives CDR1 SGHTA, CDR2 FQGNSA. The full variable domain, rest sourced from reference TRBV7-2 and TRBJ1-1, is GAGVSQSPSNKVTEKGKDVELRCDPISGHTALYWYRQSLGQGLEFLIYFQGNSAPDKSGLPSDRFSAERTGGSVSTLTIQRTQQEDSAVYLCASSPTGQAGTEAFFGQGTRLTVV.